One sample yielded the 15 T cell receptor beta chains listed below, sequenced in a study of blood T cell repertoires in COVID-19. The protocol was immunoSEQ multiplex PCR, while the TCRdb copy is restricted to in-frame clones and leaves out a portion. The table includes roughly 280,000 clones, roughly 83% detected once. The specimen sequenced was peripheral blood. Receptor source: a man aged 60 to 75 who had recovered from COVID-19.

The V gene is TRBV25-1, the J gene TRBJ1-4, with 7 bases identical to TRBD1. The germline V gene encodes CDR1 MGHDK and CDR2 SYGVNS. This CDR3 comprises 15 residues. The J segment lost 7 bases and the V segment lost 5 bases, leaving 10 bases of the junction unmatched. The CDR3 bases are TGTGCCAGCAGTCACCCAGGGGGTGGCCGTGAAAAACTGTTTTTT. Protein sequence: CASSHPGGGREKLFF.

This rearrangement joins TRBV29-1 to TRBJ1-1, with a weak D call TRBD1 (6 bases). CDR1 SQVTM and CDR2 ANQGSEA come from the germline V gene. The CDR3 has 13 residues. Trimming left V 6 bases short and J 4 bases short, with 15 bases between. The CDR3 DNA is TGCAGCGTGGTACAGGGTGGAGGCACTGAAGCTTTCTTT. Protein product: CSVVQGGGTEAFF.

The CDR3, as DNA: TGTGCCAGCAGCGTAGCAGGGACAGGGGGTGGGAGCTCCTACAATGAGCAGTTCTTC. Its translation is CASSVAGTGGGSSYNEQFF. The rearrangement links TRBV9 to TRBJ2-1; 11 positions agree with TRBD1. V gave up 0 bases and J gave up 0 bases; unmatched junction bases: 8. The CDR3 runs 19 residues. Germline V gene sequence: CDR1 SGDLS, CDR2 YYNGEE. Based on the CDR3 plus reference TRBV9 and TRBJ2-1, the full variable domain is DSGVTQTPKHLITATGQRVTLRCSPRSGDLSVYWYQQSLDQGLQFLIQYYNGEERAKGNILERFSAQQFPDLHSELNLSSLELGDSALYFCASSVAGTGGGSSYNEQFFGPGTRLTVL.

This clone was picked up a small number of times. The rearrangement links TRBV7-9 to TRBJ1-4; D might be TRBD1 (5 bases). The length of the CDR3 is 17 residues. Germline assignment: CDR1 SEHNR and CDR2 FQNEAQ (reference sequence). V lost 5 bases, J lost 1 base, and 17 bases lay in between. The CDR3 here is CASSRSADGGTNEKLFF. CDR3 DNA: TGTGCCAGCAGCCGTTCCGCGGACGGGGGAACTAATGAAAAACTGTTTTTT.

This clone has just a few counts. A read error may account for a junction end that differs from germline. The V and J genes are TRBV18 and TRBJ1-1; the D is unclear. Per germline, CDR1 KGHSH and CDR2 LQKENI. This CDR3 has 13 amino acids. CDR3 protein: CASTPTRNTEAFF. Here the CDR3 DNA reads TGTGCCAGCACACCAACAAGGAACACTGAAGCTTTCTTT.

CDR3 amino acids: CATSRGGATYEQYF. The CDR3 bases are TGTGCCACCAGCAGAGGTGGGGCAACCTACGAGCAGTACTTC. The chain employs TRBV15 and TRBJ2-7, with D possibly TRBD1 on 5 matching bases. The CDR3 has 14 amino acids. The V and J ends lost 1 base and 2 bases respectively, with 9 bases between them. Germline lookup yields CDR1 LNHNV and CDR2 YYDKDF (reference sequence).

The CDR3 DNA follows: TGTGCCAGCAGCTTAGCGCACCTCGGGGAGACCCGGACCGGGGAGCTGTTTTTT. Its translation: CASSLAHLGETRTGELFF. The chain carries TRBV7-9 and TRBJ2-2; tentative D call: TRBD2 (5 bases). CDR1 and CDR2 from the germline V gene are SEHNR and FQNEAQ (reference sequence). V was clipped by 0 bases and J by 5 bases, with 19 bases between them. CDR3 length: 18 residues.

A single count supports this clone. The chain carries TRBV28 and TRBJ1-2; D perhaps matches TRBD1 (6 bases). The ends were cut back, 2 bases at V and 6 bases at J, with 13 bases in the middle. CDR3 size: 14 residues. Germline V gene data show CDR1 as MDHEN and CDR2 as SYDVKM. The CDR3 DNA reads TGTGCCAGCAGTTTACTCCAGGGGCCTAATGGCTACACCTTC. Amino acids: CASSLLQGPNGYTF.

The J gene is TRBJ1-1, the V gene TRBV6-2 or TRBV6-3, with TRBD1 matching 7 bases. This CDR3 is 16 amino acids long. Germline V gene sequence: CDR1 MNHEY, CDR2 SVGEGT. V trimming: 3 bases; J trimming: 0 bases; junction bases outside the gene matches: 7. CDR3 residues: CASSYNRGVMNTEAFF. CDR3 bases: TGTGCCAGCAGTTATAACAGGGGCGTTATGAACACTGAAGCTTTCTTT.

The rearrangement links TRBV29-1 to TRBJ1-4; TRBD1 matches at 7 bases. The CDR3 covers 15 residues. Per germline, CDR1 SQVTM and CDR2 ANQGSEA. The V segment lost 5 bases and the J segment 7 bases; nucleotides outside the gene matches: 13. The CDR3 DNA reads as TGCAGCGTTAGACCTGTGCCGGGACAGAGTGAAAAACTGTTTTTT. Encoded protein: CSVRPVPGQSEKLFF.

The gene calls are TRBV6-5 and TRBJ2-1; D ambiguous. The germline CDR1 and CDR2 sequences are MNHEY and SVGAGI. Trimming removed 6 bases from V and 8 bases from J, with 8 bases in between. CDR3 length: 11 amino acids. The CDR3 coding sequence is TGTGCCAGCAGCCAAGCCGATGAGCAGTTCTTC. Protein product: CASSQADEQFF.

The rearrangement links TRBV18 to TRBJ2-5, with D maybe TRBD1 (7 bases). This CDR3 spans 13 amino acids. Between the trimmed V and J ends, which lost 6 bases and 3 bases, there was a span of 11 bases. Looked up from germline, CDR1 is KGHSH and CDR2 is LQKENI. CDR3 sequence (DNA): TGTGCCAGCTCGCGGGGACAGAAAGAGACCCAGTACTTC. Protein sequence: CASSRGQKETQYF.

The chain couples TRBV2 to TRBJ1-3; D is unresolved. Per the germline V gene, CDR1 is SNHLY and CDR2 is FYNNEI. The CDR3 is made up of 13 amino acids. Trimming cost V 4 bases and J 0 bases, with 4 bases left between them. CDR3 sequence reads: CASSASSGNTIYF. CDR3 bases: TGTGCCAGCAGTGCGAGCTCTGGAAACACCATATATTTT.

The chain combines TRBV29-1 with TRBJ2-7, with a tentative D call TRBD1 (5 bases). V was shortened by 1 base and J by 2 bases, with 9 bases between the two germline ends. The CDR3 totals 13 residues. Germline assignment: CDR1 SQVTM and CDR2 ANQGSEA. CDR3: CSVEARGTYEQYF. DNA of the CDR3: TGCAGCGTTGAAGCTAGGGGAACCTACGAGCAGTACTTC.

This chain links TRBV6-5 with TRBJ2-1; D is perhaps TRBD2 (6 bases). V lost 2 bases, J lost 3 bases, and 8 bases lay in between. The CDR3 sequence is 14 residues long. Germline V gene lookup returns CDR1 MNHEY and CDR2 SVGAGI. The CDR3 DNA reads TGTGCCAGCAGTTACGTGGGGGGCTACAATGAGCAGTTCTTC. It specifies CASSYVGGYNEQFF.